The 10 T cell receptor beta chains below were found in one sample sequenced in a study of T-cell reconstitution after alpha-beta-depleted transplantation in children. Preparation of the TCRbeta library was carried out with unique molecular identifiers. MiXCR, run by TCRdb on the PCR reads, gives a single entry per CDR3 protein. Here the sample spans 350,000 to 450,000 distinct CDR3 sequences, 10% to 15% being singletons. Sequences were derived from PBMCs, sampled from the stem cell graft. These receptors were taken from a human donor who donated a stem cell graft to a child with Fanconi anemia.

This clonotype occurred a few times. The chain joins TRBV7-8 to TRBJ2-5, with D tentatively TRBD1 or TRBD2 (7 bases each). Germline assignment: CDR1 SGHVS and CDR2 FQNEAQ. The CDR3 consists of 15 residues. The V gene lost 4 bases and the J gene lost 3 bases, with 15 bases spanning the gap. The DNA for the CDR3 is TGTGCCAGCAGCTCCCAACAGGGGAGGGAAGAGACCCAGTACTTC. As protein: CASSSQQGREETQYF.

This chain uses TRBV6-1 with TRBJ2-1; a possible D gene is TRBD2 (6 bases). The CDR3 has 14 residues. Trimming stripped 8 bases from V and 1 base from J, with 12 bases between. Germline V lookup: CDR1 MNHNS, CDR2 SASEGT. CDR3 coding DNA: TGTGCCAGCGAGCGGAGGGCGTCCTACAATGAGCAGTTCTTC. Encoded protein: CASERRASYNEQFF.

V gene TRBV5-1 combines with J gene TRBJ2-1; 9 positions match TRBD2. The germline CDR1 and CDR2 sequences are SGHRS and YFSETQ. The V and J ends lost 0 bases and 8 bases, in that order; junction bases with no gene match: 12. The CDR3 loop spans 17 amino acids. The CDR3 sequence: CASSLVSGGGAMDEQFF. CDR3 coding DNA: TGCGCCAGCAGCTTGGTCTCTGGCGGGGGGGCCATGGATGAGCAGTTCTTC.

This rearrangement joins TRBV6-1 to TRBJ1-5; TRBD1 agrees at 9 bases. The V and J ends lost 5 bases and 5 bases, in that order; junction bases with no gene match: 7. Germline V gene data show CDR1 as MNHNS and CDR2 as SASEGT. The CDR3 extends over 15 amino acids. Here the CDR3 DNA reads TGTGCCAGCAGTCAGGACAGGGGCTGGTATCAGCCCCAGCATTTT. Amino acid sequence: CASSQDRGWYQPQHF.

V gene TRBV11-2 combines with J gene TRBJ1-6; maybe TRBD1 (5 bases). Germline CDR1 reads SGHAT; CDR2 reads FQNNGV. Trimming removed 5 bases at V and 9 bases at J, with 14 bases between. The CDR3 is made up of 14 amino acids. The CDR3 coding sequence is TGTGCCAGCAGCATCAACGGGGGGGGTTCACCCCTCCACTTT. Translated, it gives CASSINGGGSPLHF. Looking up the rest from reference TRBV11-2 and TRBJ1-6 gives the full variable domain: EAGVAQSPRYKIIEKRQSVAFWCNPISGHATLYWYQQILGQGPKLLIQFQNNGVVDDSQLPKDRFSAERLKGVDSTLKIQPAKLEDSAVYLCASSINGGGSPLHFGNGTRLTVT.

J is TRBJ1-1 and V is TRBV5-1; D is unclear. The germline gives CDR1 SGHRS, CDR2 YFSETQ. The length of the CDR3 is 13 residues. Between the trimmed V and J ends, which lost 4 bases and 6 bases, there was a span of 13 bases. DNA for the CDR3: TGCGCCAGCAGCCCCGTCCCGGGAGCTGAAGCTTTCTTT. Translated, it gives CASSPVPGAEAFF.

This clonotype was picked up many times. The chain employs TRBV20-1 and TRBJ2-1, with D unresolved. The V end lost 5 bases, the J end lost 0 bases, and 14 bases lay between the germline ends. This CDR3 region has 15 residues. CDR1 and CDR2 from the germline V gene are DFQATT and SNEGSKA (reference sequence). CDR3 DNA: TGCAGTGCTCCCTTTGACAAAAGCTCCTACAATGAGCAGTTCTTC. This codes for CSAPFDKSSYNEQFF.

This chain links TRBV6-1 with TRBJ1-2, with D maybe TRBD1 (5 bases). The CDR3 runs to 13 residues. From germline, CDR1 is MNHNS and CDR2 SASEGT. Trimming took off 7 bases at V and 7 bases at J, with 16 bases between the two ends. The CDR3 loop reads CASKVQVSTGYTF. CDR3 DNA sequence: TGTGCCAGCAAGGTACAGGTTTCCACTGGCTACACCTTC.

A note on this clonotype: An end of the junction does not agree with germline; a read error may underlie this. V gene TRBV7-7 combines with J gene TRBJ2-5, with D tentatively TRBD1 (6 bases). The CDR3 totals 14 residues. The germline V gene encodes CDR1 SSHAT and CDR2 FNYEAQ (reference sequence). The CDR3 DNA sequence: TGTGCTAGCAGCCAGCAGGGGCCGGGGGAGACCCAGTACTTC. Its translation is CASSQQGPGETQYF.

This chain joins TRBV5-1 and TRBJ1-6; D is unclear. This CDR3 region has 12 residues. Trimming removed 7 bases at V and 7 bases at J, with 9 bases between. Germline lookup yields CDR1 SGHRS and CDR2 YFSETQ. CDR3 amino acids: CASSLENSPLHF. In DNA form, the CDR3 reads TGCGCCAGCTCCTTAGAGAATTCACCCCTCCACTTT. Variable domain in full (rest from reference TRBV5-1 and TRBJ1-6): KAGVTQTPRYLIKTRGQQVTLSCSPISGHRSVSWYQQTPGQGLQFLFEYFSETQRNKGNFPGRFSGRQFSNSRSEMNVSTLELGDSALYLCASSLENSPLHFGNGTRLTVT.